What follows is one TCR beta chain and its context. Its antigen is still unknown. No qualities accompany the bases; no much larger clone lies one base away. For the CD8 naive samples, CD45RO-negative cells were positively selected for CCR7, yielding a CD45RA+CCR7+ population from which TemRA cells were excluded. The donors were healthy, HIV-negative adults with no recently reported acute infections or vaccinations. Every donor was a Caucasian adult residing in Nashville, Tennessee, USA. After blood collection by leukapheresis, PBMCs were isolated using Ficoll-Histopaque density gradient centrifugation and then cryopreserved in the vapor phase of liquid nitrogen. Purity and quantity of every magnetically sorted T cell population were checked by analytical flow cytometry. From each sorted fraction, genomic DNA was isolated and quantified by UV absorbance on a Nanodrop 2000c. TCR CDR3 regions were amplified from genomic DNA by multiplex PCR using the deep immunoSEQ assay. Extracted genomic DNA from each cell subset was spread evenly across all wells of several immunoSEQ 96-well plates, with each plate serving as a replicate. For sorted subsets, 150 to 200 ng genomic DNA, equal to 30,000 to 35,000 T cell genomes, was loaded into each replicate PCR. Purified libraries were measured with a Qubit 3.0 fluorometer, size-checked on a Bioanalyzer 2100, and measured again with the KAPA Library Quantification kit. Every immunoSEQ 96-well plate was sequenced on a dedicated single-read 150-cycle Illumina NextSeq 550 flow cell. The published analysis was carried out like this. The immunoSEQ output contained only junctional sequences without quality scores, so filtering could not match that applied to full-length reads. Sequences were annotated with PyIR, a Python wrapper for IgBLAST v1.9, and V/J genes and CDR3 were assigned using IMGT germline references. Reads with weak V/J assignments (E-value above 1e-6), missing CDR3, stop codons, out-of-frame junctions, or ambiguous translated residues were removed. A V3J clonotype was defined by an identical inferred V gene, J gene, and CDR3 amino acid sequence. To compute the percentage overlap between repertoires, the number of shared unique clonotypes was divided by the size of the smaller repertoire. Repertoire richness was assessed with RTK rarefaction, the Chao1 estimator, and Recon v2.1 estimates of unobserved clonotypes. OLGA was used to compute generation probabilities for all TCRbeta clonotypes that the gDNA method yielded from a handful of donors. In its TCRdb copy, this immuneACCESS table keeps in-frame sequences only and misses some clones. Where compared with another copy, unresolved V genes explain less than half of these, and the others have no known cause. The V and J calls and clone size were taken over from that table, and D and trimming were inferred from the DNA. This sample holds millions of clones; around 96% were observed only once. Together, the top ten hold around 1.1% of the sample.

This entry is derived from a study of shared clonotypes between healthy human individuals (dated by TCRdb to 2018 to 2021). Describing the broader study: The cohort comprised a couple of women and a few men aged 18 to 49 years. To estimate repertoire size and how much clonotype sharing occurs between individuals, the study deeply sequenced the blood TCR repertoires of five or six healthy adults. Each donor's leukapheresis produced roughly between roughly 0.9 and 8.9 billion PBMCs. For each donor, CD4 naive and CD4 memory were each run on three plates, CD8 naive on two plates, and CD8 memory on one plate. Different laboratories and diverse techniques were used to prepare libraries and sequence TCR repertoires, to increase sequencing depth and limit assay-specific biases.

What the work shows at the level of the full study, not this receptor alone: Clonotypes shared by all four sorted-subset donors showed higher generation probabilities than non-shared clonotypes. The small number of donors limited the genetic and exposure-history diversity represented. Pairwise subsampling indicated that sequencing depth was expected to affect the degree of clonotype sharing among donors. Larger estimated clonotype richness was generally found for naive subsets than for memory subsets. Sharing across several donors was observed for around 4.8% of naive CD4, about 3.2% of naive CD8, about 2.3% of memory CD4, and roughly 0.4% of memory CD8 clonotypes. Incomplete sequencing was indicated by rarefaction of sorted-subset datasets, despite the large sequencing depth. Sampling was restricted to blood, and TCR repertoires in tissue are likely to differ from TCR repertoires in blood.

The CDR3, from cysteine to phenylalanine, totals 16 residues. The read is trimmed to its CDR3 DNA, 48 bases read in frame from base 1. V gives up 7 bases and J gives up 1 base, and the segment between their germline ends measures 18 bases. The germline V gene (reference sequence) provides CDR1 SEHNR and CDR2 FQNEAQ. Rearrangement joined TRBV7-9 to TRBJ2-3; a tentative D match to TRBD2 spans 6 bases. The clonotype originates from a man between 18 and 29 years old in good health. Input material: naive CD8+ T cells sorted from blood. The cell subset or site label corresponds to: CD45RA+CCR7+. The DNA sequence is TGTGCCAGCACCTCCCCTTCGGGGGACCGCACAGATACGCAGTATTTT. Its protein reads: CASTSPSGDRTDTQYF.